This TCR beta chain was documented in a study of CD8+CD57+ T cells in acquired aplastic anemia. As for the study in general: Sorting CD4+ and CD8+ cells gave DNA averaging about 3.3 ug.

Patients who underwent sequencing had shown CD8+CD57+ cell expansion by flow cytometry. The template used for profiling TCR beta VDJ and CDR3 was genomic DNA. MiXCR, applied by TCRdb to the reads, yields one record per CDR3 protein. The sample includes some 200,000 distinct CDR3 sequences, 40% to 50% of them seen just once. In regard to this clonotype: The antigen remains unidentified.

General study points: In CD8+ cells, Simpson's diversity showed no significant difference between patients and controls. Sharing between patients and controls was observed for roughly 29 CD8+ CDR3 sequences.

Sequenced input: sorted CD4+, CD8+, or CD8+CD57+ T cells (not recorded which) from PBMCs. The receptor comes from a human donor with aplastic anemia.

The CDR3 sequence: CASSAGQVGNTIYF. The CDR3 DNA reads TGTGCCAGCAGCGCGGGACAAGTCGGAAACACCATATATTTT. The J gene is TRBJ1-3, the V gene TRBV9, with D perhaps TRBD1 (6 bases). Trimming removed 3 bases from V and 4 bases from J, with 11 bases in between. This CDR3 is built from 14 residues. Germline CDR1 SGDLS, CDR2 YYNGEE.